This T cell receptor (beta chain) is from a study of T cell repertoires in cytomegalovirus infection. About this clonotype itself: Its antigen is not identified.

TCRdb passed the reads through MiXCR, listing each CDR3 protein once. The table records hundreds of thousands of distinct CDR3 sequences, 30% to 40% of them present only once. This CDR3 comprises 15 residues. Germline loops: CDR1 DFQATT, CDR2 SNEGSKA (reference sequence). V lost 0 bases and J 5 bases, leaving 16 bases between the germline ends. The TCR was taken from a human donor in good health (CMV status not recorded). Some clones in this sample may be carry-over from other donors' samples. V is TRBV20-1 and J is TRBJ1-1, with a possible D match to TRBD1 (5 bases). Here the sequenced sample was cultured PBMCs, taken from culture after CMV antigen stimulation. The CDR3 here is CSARDFRVPGTEAFF. The CDR3 DNA follows: TGCAGTGCTAGAGATTTCAGGGTCCCAGGGACTGAAGCTTTCTTT.